One and the same sample provided the 16 T cell receptor beta chains below, sequenced in a study of cytomegalovirus exposure and HLA in healthy donors. PCR employed 60 Vbeta and 13 Jbeta primers. The repertoire was sequenced with immunoSEQ multiplex PCR; TCRdb's copy has only in-frame clones and lacks some. The table records roughly 120,000 clones, roughly four fifths of them present only once. The sample consisted of PBMCs. The receptors were sampled from a woman under 30 in good health and CMV-seronegative.

This rearrangement joins TRBV5-1 to TRBJ1-1; D gene ambiguous. The CDR3 is 14 residues long. V lost 4 bases, J lost 0 bases, and 10 bases lay in between. Germline V lookup: CDR1 SGHRS, CDR2 YFSETQ. CDR3 nucleotide sequence: TGCGCCAGCAGCCCTACGGTTCTGAACACTGAAGCTTTCTTT. It codes for CASSPTVLNTEAFF.

This clone was seen a single time. The chain recombines TRBV2 with TRBJ2-7, with 7 bases matching TRBD2. Germline V gives CDR1 SNHLY, CDR2 FYNNEI. This CDR3 region has 13 residues. Trimming at V came to 8 bases and at J to 6 bases, leaving 10 bases not matched to a gene. This CDR3 is CASRWTSLGEQYF. In nucleotides, the CDR3 is TGTGCCAGCCGGTGGACTAGTCTTGGCGAGCAGTACTTC.

V usage is TRBV7-9 and J usage is TRBJ1-1; D is possibly TRBD1 (6 bases). The germline V gene has CDR1 SEHNR and CDR2 FQNEAQ (reference sequence). The CDR3 contains 16 residues. Trimming stripped 5 bases from V and 3 bases from J, with 19 bases between. The CDR3 nucleotides read TGTGCCAGCAGCCCTAATCCCGGACAGAGGGACACTGAAGCTTTCTTT. This gives the protein CASSPNPGQRDTEAFF.

The V and J genes are TRBV10-3 and TRBJ2-7, with 11 positions matching TRBD2. J lost 0 bases, V lost 2 bases, and 0 bases had no gene match. The germline CDR1 and CDR2 sequences are ENHRY and SYGVKD. This CDR3 comprises 15 residues. CDR3 coding DNA: TGTGCCATCAGTGAGGGACTAGCGGGCTCCTACGAGCAGTACTTC. Its protein is CAISEGLAGSYEQYF.

This chain joins TRBV27 and TRBJ1-5; TRBD1 agrees at 8 bases. The CDR3 is 13 residues long. V lost 11 bases, J lost 1 base, and 4 bases stayed unmatched. Germline lookup yields CDR1 MNHEY and CDR2 SMNVEV (reference sequence). For the CDR3, the DNA is TGTGCCTCGTGGGACAGGAGCAATCAGCCCCAGCATTTT. Amino acid sequence: CASWDRSNQPQHF.

The gene calls are TRBV7-2 and TRBJ1-1; D gene unclear. CDR1 is SGHTA and CDR2 is FQGNSA in the germline V gene. The germline V and J ends were trimmed by 1 base and 1 base, with 13 bases remaining between them. The CDR3 covers 16 residues. DNA of the CDR3: TGTGCCAGCAGCTTAGAGTTGTGGTTAGAGAACACTGAAGCTTTCTTT. This gives the protein CASSLELWLENTEAFF.

The chain carries TRBV29-1 and TRBJ2-1, with TRBD1 identical over 11 bases. The CDR3 loop spans 14 amino acids. Germline V lookup: CDR1 SQVTM, CDR2 ANQGSEA. V gave up 4 bases and J gave up 10 bases; unmatched junction bases: 9. The CDR3, as DNA: TGCAGCGTTGTAGGGGACAGGGGGTTCCGGGAGCAGTTCTTC. Protein sequence: CSVVGDRGFREQFF.

The rearrangement joins TRBV7-6 to TRBJ1-5; TRBD1 might be the D (6 bases). Germline V gene lookup returns CDR1 SGHVS and CDR2 FNYEAQ. This CDR3 region has 12 residues. V was trimmed by 3 bases and J by 6 bases, leaving 6 bases between them. CDR3 residues: CASSFRGQPQHF. The CDR3 nucleotides are TGTGCCAGCAGCTTCAGGGGTCAGCCCCAGCATTTT.

The rearrangement uses TRBV27 and TRBJ1-1, with 7 bases lining up with TRBD1. Germline values: CDR1 MNHEY, CDR2 SMNVEV (reference sequence). The CDR3 consists of 13 residues. The junction had 13 bases not matched to a gene; V was cut back by 8 bases and J by 10 bases. DNA of the CDR3: TGTGCCAGCTCCAGACAGGGAGACGGTGTAGCTTTCTTT. Its translation: CASSRQGDGVAFF.

The chain links TRBV6-4 to TRBJ1-1, with 11 nucleotides matching TRBD1. Germline-derived CDR1 and CDR2 are MRHNA and SNTAGT. With 4 bases clipped from V and 4 bases from J, the junction kept 5 bases outside the gene matches. CDR3 length equals 15 residues. This CDR3 reads CASSAGTGGITEAFF. The CDR3 coding sequence is TGTGCCAGCAGTGCCGGGACAGGGGGAATCACTGAAGCTTTCTTT.

The V call is TRBV18, the J call TRBJ2-7; no firm D call. The germline V and J ends were trimmed by 6 bases and 6 bases, with 9 bases remaining between them. The CDR3 is 11 amino acids. Germline lookup yields CDR1 KGHSH and CDR2 LQKENI. The CDR3, as DNA: TGTGCCAGCTCTCCTAACGCCGAGCAGTACTTC. Amino acids: CASSPNAEQYF.

The chain joins TRBV30 to TRBJ2-1; D is perhaps TRBD2 (6 bases). V lost 5 bases, J lost 6 bases, and 8 bases lay in between. Germline V lookup: CDR1 GTSNPN, CDR2 SVGIG (reference sequence). CDR3 size: 11 residues. As DNA, the CDR3 is TGTGCCTGGGCCGGGGGCAATGAGCAGTTCTTC. This encodes CAWAGGNEQFF. Full variable domain (remainder filled in from reference TRBV30 and TRBJ2-1): SQTIHQWPATLVQPVGSPLSLECTVEGTSNPNLYWYRQAAGRGLQLLFYSVGIGQISSEVPQNLSASRPQDRQFILSSKKLLLSDSGFYLCAWAGGNEQFFGPGTRLTVL.

The chain carries TRBV13 and TRBJ2-5; 7 bases match TRBD1. The trim removed 4 bases at V and 6 bases at J, leaving 11 bases unmatched. The length of the CDR3 is 15 residues. CDR1 PRHDT and CDR2 FYEKMQ come from the germline V gene (reference sequence). Here the CDR3 DNA reads TGTGCCAGCAGCTCAGCAGGGGGTAGCCGCAAGACCCAGTACTTC. This gives the protein CASSSAGGSRKTQYF.

The V gene is TRBV6-1, the J gene TRBJ1-5; tentatively, D is TRBD1 (5 bases). Trimming cost V 5 bases and J 5 bases, with 13 bases left between them. CDR3 length: 14 amino acids. Germline lookup yields CDR1 MNHNS and CDR2 SASEGT. The CDR3 DNA sequence: TGTGCCAGCAGTTGGGGCTATCTAGATCAGCCCCAGCATTTT. Residues: CASSWGYLDQPQHF.

The rearrangement links TRBV10-3 to TRBJ1-1, with 8 bases aligning to TRBD1. The CDR3 length is 14 residues. V gave up 5 bases and J gave up 1 base; unmatched junction bases: 3. CDR1 and CDR2 (germline): ENHRY, SYGVKD. The CDR3 DNA follows: TGTGCCATCAGTTTACAGGGGGGGAACACTGAAGCTTTCTTT. Translating gives CAISLQGGNTEAFF.

This chain uses TRBV27 with TRBJ1-1; 8 nucleotides line up with TRBD1. CDR1 MNHEY and CDR2 SMNVEV come from the germline V gene (reference sequence). V gave up 7 bases and J gave up 0 bases; unmatched junction bases: 7. The CDR3 length is 15 residues. This CDR3 reads CASTRTGTMNTEAFF. In nucleotides, the CDR3 is TGTGCCAGCACCCGGACAGGGACCATGAACACTGAAGCTTTCTTT.